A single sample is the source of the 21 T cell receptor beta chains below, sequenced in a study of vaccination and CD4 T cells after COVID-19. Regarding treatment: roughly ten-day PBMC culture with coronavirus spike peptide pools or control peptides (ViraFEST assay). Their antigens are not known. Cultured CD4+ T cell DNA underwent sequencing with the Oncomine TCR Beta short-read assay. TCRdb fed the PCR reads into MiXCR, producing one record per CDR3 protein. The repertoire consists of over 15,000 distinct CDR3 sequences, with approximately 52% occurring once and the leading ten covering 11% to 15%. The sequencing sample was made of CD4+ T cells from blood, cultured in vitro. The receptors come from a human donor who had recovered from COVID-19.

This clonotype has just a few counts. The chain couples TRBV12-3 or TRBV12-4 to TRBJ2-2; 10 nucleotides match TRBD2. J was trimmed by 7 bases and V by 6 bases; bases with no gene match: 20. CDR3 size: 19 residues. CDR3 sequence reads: CASSRTRLAGPRGDGELFF. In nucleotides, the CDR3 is TGTGCCAGCAGCCGGACACGACTAGCGGGTCCACGAGGGGACGGGGAGCTGTTTTTT.

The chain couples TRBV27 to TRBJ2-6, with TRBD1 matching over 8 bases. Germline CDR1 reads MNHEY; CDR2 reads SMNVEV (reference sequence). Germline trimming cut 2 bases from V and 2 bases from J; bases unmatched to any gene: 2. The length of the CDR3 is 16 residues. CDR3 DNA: TGTGCCAGCAGTTTAGTACAGGGGGCTGGGGCCAACGTCCTGACTTTC. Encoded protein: CASSLVQGAGANVLTF. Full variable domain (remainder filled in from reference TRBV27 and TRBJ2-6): EAQVTQNPRYLITVTGKKLTVTCSQNMNHEYMSWYRQDPGLGLRQIYYSMNVEVTDKGDVPEGYKVSRKEKRNFPLILESPSPNQTSLYFCASSLVQGAGANVLTFGAGSRLTVL.

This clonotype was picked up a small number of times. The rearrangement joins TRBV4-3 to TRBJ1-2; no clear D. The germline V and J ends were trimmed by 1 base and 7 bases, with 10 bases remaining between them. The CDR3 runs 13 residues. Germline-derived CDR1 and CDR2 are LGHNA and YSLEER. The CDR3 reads CASSQAERAGYTF. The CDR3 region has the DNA TGCGCCAGCAGCCAAGCTGAGAGGGCTGGCTACACCTTC.

The CDR3 sequence is CASSYSRASGNTQYF. DNA of the CDR3: TGTGCCAGCAGTTACAGTCGGGCCTCAGGGAATACGCAGTATTTT. V usage is TRBV6-2 or TRBV6-3 and J usage is TRBJ2-3; D is perhaps TRBD1 (5 bases). Deletions cut 2 bases from V and 7 bases from J, with 16 bases between. This CDR3 comprises 15 residues. Per germline, CDR1 MNHEY and CDR2 SVGEGT.

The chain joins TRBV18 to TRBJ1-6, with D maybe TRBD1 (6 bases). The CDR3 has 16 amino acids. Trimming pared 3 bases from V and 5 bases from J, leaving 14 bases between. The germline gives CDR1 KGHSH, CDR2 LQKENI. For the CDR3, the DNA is TGTGCCAGCTCACCGACAGGTGGATTTAATAATTCACCCCTCCACTTT. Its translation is CASSPTGGFNNSPLHF.

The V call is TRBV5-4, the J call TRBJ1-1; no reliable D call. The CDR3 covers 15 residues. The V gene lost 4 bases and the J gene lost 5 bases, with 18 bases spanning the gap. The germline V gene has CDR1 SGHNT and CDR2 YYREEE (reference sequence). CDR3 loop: CASSHSRGAGTEAFF. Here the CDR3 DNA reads TGTGCCAGCAGCCATTCCCGGGGAGCTGGGACTGAAGCTTTCTTT.

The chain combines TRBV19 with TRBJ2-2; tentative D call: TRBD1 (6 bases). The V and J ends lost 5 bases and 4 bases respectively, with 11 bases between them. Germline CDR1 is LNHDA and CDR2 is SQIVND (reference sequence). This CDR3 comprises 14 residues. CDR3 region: CASSRQVLTGELFF. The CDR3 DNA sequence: TGTGCCAGTAGTCGACAGGTCCTCACCGGGGAGCTGTTTTTT.

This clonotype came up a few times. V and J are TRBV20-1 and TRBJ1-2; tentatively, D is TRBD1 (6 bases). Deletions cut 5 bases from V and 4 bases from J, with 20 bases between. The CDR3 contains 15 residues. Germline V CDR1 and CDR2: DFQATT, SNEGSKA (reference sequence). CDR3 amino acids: CSAPLQGAGSYGYTF. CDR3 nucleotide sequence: TGCAGTGCTCCATTACAGGGAGCGGGGAGCTATGGCTACACCTTC.

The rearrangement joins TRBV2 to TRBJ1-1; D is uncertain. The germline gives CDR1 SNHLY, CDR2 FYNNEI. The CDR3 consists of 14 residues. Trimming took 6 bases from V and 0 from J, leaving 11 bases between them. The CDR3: CASRRGQLNTEAFF. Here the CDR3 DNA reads TGTGCCAGCAGAAGAGGCCAGCTGAACACTGAAGCTTTCTTT.

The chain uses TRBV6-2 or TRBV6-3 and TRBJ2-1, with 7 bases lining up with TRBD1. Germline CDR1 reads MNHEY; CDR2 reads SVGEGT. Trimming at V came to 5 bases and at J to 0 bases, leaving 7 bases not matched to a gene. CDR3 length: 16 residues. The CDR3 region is CASSPETGRSYNEQFF. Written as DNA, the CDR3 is TGTGCCAGCAGTCCCGAGACAGGGCGCTCCTACAATGAGCAGTTCTTC.

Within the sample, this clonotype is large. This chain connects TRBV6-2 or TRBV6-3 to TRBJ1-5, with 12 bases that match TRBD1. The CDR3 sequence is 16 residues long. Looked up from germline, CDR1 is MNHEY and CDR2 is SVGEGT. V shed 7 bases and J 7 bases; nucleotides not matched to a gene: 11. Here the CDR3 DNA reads TGTGCCAGCACCCGCGGGACAGGGGGCTTCCGGCAGCCCCAGCATTTT. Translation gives CASTRGTGGFRQPQHF.

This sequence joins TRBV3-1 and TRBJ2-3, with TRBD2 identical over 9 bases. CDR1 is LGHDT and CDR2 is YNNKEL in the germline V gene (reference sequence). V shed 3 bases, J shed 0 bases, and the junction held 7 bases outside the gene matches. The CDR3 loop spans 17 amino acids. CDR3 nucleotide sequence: TGTGCCAGCAGCCATTCCAGCGGGAGGTCTAGCACAGATACGCAGTATTTT. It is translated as CASSHSSGRSSTDTQYF.

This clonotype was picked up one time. The CDR3 DNA reads as TGTGCCAGCAGCCATCGGGATTCACCCCTCCACTTT. The encoded protein is CASSHRDSPLHF. The chain uses TRBV3-1 and TRBJ1-6; no reliable D call. V was trimmed by 3 bases and J by 8 bases, leaving 5 bases between them. Germline-derived CDR1 and CDR2 are LGHDT and YNNKEL (reference sequence). The CDR3 covers 12 residues.

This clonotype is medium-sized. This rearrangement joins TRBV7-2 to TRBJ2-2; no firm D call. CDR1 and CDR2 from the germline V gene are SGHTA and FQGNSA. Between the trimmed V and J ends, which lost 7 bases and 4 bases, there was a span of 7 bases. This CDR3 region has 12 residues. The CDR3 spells CASTQSTGELFF. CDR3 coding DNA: TGTGCCAGCACCCAATCCACCGGGGAGCTGTTTTTT.

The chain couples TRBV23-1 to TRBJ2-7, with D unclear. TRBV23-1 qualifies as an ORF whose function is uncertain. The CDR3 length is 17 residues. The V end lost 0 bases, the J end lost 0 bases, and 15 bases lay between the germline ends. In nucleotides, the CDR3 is TGCGCCAGCAGTCAATCCTCATATCTGTGGAGCTCCTACGAGCAGTACTTC. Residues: CASSQSSYLWSSYEQYF.

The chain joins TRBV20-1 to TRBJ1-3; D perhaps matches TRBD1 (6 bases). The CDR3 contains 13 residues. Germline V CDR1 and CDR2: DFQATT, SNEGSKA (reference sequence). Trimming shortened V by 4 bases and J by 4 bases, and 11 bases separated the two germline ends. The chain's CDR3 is CSATRGRGNTIYF. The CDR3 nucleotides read TGCAGTGCTACCAGGGGAAGGGGAAACACCATATATTTT.

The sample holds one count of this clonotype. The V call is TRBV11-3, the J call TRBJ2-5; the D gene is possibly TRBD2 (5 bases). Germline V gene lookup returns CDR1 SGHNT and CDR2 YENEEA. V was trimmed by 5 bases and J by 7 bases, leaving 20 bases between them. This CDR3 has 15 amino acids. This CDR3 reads CASSTRGRSLGTQYF. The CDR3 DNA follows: TGTGCCAGCAGCACACGGGGTAGATCCTTGGGGACCCAGTACTTC.

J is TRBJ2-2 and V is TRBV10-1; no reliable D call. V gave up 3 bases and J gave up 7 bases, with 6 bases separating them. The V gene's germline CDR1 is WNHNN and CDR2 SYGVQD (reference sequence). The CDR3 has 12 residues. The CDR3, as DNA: TGCGCCAGCAGTGAAGGCGGCGGGGAGCTGTTTTTT. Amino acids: CASSEGGGELFF.

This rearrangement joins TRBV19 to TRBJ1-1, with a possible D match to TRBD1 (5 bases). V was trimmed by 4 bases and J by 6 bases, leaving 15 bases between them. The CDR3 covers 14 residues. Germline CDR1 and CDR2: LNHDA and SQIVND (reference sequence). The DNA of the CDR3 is TGTGCCAGTAGTACTCGGGGCAGGCATGCTGAAGCTTTCTTT. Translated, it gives CASSTRGRHAEAFF.

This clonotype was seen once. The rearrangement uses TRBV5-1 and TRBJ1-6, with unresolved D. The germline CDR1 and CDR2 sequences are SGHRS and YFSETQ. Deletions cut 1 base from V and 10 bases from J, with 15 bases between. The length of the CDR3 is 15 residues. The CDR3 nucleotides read TGCGCCAGCAGCTTGCAGTCGGCGGCAGAATCACCCCTCCACTTT. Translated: CASSLQSAAESPLHF.

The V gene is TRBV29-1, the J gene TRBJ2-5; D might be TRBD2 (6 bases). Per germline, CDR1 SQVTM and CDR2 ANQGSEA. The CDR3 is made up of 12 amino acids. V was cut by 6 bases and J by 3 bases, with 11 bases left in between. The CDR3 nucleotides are TGCAGCGTAGGTTCGGGGGAAGAGACCCAGTACTTC. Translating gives CSVGSGEETQYF.